This T cell receptor (beta chain) derives from a study of blood T cell repertoires in COVID-19. Study context: Acute and convalescent COVID-19 samples came from the United States, Italy and Spain. The cDNA or gDNA used as material had been derived from T cells, B-cell-depleted T cells, or PBMCs.

CDR3 length equals 15 residues. Germline CDR1 is MDHEN and CDR2 is SYDVKM. V gave up 4 bases and J gave up 4 bases; unmatched junction bases: 8. In the source study's methods: Reference gene primers were amplified, and this amplification served to estimate nucleated cell counts. Generated by immunoSEQ multiplex PCR, the TCRdb table keeps only in-frame clones and is missing some. V and J calls and clone size are copied from that table; D and trimming were computed from the DNA. The sample has about 120,000 clones, about nine tenths seen once; the top ten hold 1.8%. The TCR sequence derives from a human donor with active COVID-19. The donor label of this sample is uncertain. Material: peripheral blood. This chain uses TRBV28 with TRBJ2-7; TRBD1 aligns across 9 bases. CDR3 sequence (DNA): TGTGCCAGCAGTTCGGGACAGGGATATGTTTACGAGCAGTACTTC. As protein: CASSSGQGYVYEQYF.